This T cell receptor (beta chain) was observed in a study of blood T cell repertoires in COVID-19. Study at large: The United States, Italy and Spain provided the acute and convalescent COVID-19 samples. The analysed material was cDNA or gDNA that came from T cells, B-cell-depleted T cells, or PBMCs.

Produced via immunoSEQ multiplex PCR; TCRdb's table is partial and in-frame only. The sample has tens of thousands of clones, around nine tenths seen once. Germline loops: CDR1 SGHRS, CDR2 YFSETQ. This CDR3 contains 13 residues. V was clipped by 5 bases and J by 0 bases, with 8 bases between them. The sequenced sample was peripheral blood. The chain uses TRBV5-1 and TRBJ1-2; D is perhaps TRBD1 (5 bases). This TCR was recovered from a man aged 50 or older with acute or convalescent COVID-19. This CDR3 reads CASRPTANYGYTF. CDR3 DNA sequence: TGCGCCAGCAGACCGACAGCTAACTATGGCTACACCTTC.